Given below is one T cell receptor beta chain in context. Germline CDR1 and CDR2: SGHRS and YFSETQ. This CDR3 comprises 12 residues. Trimming cost V 4 bases and J 6 bases, with 11 bases left between them. This record belongs to a study of T cells after yellow fever vaccination. Synthesis of TCR cDNA relied on 5'RACE template switching, which attached a universal primer site and UMIs. TCRdb passed the 5' RACE reads through MiXCR, listing each CDR3 protein once. The data contain about 550,000 distinct CDR3 sequences, 15% to 20% of them singletons. The TCR originated in a young man who received the YFV17D yellow fever vaccine. The chain combines TRBV5-1 with TRBJ2-7; tentatively, D is TRBD2 (5 bases). The input for sequencing was PBMCs, taken 15 days after the yellow fever booster vaccination. The CDR3: CASSPGNTEQYF. CDR3 sequence (DNA): TGCGCCAGCAGCCCCGGGAACACCGAGCAGTACTTC.